The entry below gives a single TCR beta chain sequence along with its context. In replicate PCRs of sorted subsets, roughly 200 ng DNA, approximately 30,000 T cell genomes, was used. Profiled with immunoSEQ multiplex PCR; TCRdb holds only in-frame clones, not every one. The top ten hold 24% of the sample, which has approximately 720,000 clones, just over 90% seen once. Deletions cut 3 bases from V and 6 bases from J, with 13 bases between. This CDR3 is built from 14 residues. Germline lookup yields CDR1 SGHRS and CDR2 YFSETQ. The entry originates in a study of shared clonotypes between healthy human individuals. Study information: Donors were a couple of women and a few men aged 18 to 49.

In the naive CD8 group, cells lacked CD45RO and were positively selected for CCR7, so terminally differentiated effector memory CD45RA+ cells were left out. The J gene is TRBJ2-1, the V gene TRBV5-1; D might be TRBD2 (5 bases). This receptor was taken from a man younger than 40 in good health. Specimen: naive CD8+ T cells sorted from blood. CDR3 in DNA: TGCGCCAGCAGCTCAGAGGGAGTGGGCAATGAGCAGTTCTTC. This encodes CASSSEGVGNEQFF.